The sequence of this T cell receptor (beta chain) was determined in a study of response to subunit inactivated influenza vaccine. After removal of 5 bases from V and 7 bases from J, the junction contained 4 bases not matched to a gene. CDR3 length: 14 residues. The germline V gene has CDR1 SGHNT and CDR2 YENEEA. One entry per CDR3 protein, called by TCRdb with MiXCR from the RT-PCR reads. The table has approximately 520,000 distinct CDR3 sequences, 15% to 20% seen once. A remark on this clonotype: Its antigen remains unidentified.

Findings of the study overall: Authors suggested each seasonal flu vaccination may recruit only limited numbers of new T cells.

Here the sequenced sample was CD4+ T cells sorted from PBMCs, taken around 2 years after vaccination. This chain joins TRBV11-3 and TRBJ2-2; 10 bases match TRBD1. The source of this sequence is a man in his fifties or sixties who received an inactivated influenza vaccine. In DNA, the CDR3 is TGTGCCAGCAGCCCGGACAGGGGGGTCGGGGAGCTGTTTTTT. Translation: CASSPDRGVGELFF.